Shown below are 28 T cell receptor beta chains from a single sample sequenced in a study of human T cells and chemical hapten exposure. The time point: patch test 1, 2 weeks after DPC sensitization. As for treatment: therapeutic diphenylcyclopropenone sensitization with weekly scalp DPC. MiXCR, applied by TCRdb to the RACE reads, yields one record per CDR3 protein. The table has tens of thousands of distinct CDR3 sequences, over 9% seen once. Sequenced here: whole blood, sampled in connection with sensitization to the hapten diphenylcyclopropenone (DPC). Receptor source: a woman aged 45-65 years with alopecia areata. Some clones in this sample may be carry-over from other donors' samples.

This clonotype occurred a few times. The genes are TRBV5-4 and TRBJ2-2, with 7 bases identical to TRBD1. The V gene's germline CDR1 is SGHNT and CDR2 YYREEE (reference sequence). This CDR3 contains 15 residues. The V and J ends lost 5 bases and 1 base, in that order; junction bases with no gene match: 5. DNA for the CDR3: TGTGCCAGCAGGGGGACAGCTGAGAACACCGGGGAGCTGTTTTTT. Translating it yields CASRGTAENTGELFF.

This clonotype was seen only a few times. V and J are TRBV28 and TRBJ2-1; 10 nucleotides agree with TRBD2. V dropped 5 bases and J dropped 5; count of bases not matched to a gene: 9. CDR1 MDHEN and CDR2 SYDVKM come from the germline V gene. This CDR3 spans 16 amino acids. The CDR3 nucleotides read TGTGCCAGCAGTGTGACCGGGACTAGCGTTAACAATGAGCAGTTCTTC. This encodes CASSVTGTSVNNEQFF.

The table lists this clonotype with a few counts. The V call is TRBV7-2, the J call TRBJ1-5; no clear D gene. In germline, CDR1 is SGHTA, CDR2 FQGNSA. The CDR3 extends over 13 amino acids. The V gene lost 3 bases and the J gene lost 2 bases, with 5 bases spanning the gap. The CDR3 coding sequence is TGTGCCAGCAGCTTCCCCGGCAATCAGCCCCAGCATTTT. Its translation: CASSFPGNQPQHF.

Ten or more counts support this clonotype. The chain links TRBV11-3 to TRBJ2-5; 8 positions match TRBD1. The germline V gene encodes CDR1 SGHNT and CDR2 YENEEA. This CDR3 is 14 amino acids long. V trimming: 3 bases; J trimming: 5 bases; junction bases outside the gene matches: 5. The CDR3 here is CASSLDGTGETQYF. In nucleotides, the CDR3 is TGTGCCAGCAGCTTGGACGGGACAGGCGAGACCCAGTACTTC.

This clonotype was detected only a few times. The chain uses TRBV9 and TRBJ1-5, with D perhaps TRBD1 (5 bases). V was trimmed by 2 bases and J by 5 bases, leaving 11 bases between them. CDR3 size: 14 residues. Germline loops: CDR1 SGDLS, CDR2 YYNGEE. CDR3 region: CASSVHPGDQPQHF. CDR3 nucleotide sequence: TGTGCCAGCAGCGTCCACCCGGGGGATCAGCCCCAGCATTTT.

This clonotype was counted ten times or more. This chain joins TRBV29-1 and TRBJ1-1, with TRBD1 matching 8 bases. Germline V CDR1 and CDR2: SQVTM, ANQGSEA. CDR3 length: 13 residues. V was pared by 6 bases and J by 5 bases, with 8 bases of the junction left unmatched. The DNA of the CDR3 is TGCAGCGTCGCAAGACAGGGGTTGACTGAAGCTTTCTTT. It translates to CSVARQGLTEAFF.

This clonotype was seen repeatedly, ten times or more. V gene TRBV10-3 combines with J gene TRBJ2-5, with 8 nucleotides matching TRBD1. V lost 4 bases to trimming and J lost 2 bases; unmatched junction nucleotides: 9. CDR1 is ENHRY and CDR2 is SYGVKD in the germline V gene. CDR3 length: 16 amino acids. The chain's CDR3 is CAISGRQGPRQETQYF. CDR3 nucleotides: TGTGCCATCAGTGGTCGACAGGGGCCAAGGCAAGAGACCCAGTACTTC.

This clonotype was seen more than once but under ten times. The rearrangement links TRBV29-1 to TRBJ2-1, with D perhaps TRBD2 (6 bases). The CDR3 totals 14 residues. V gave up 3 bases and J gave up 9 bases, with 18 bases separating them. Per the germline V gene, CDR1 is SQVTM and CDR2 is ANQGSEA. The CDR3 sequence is CSVDRTPGVFEQFF. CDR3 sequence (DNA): TGCAGCGTTGATAGGACGCCGGGAGTTTTTGAGCAGTTCTTC.

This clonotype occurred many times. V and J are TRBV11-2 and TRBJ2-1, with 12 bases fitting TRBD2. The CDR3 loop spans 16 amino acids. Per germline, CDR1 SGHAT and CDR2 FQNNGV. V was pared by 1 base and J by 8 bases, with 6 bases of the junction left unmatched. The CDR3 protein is CASSLVGLAGRDEQFF. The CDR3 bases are TGTGCCAGCAGCTTAGTCGGACTAGCGGGAAGGGATGAGCAGTTCTTC.

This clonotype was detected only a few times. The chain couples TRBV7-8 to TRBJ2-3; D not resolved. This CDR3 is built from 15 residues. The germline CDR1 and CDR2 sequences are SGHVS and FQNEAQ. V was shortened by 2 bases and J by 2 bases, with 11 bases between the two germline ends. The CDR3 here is CASSLLGSNTDTQYF. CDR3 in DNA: TGTGCCAGCAGCTTATTAGGGTCTAACACAGATACGCAGTATTTT. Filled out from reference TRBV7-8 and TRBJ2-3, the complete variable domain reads GAGVSQSPRYKVAKRGQDVALRCDPISGHVSLFWYQQALGQGPEFLTYFQNEAQLDKSGLPSDRFFAERPEGSVSTLKIQRTQQEDSAVYLCASSLLGSNTDTQYFGPGTRLTVL.

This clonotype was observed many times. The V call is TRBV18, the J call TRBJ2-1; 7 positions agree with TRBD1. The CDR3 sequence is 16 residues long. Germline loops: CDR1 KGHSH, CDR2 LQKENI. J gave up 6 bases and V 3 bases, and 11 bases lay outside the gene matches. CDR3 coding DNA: TGTGCCAGCTCACCCGAGAAAACAGGGGTGGGCAATGAGCAGTTCTTC. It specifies CASSPEKTGVGNEQFF.

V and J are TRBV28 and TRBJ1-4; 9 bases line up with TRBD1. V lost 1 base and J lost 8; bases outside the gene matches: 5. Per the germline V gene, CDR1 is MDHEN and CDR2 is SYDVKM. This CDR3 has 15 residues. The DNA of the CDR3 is TGTGCCAGCAGTTTATTGGGGACAGGGAAAGAAAAACTGTTTTTT. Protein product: CASSLLGTGKEKLFF.

The CDR3 DNA reads TGTGCCAGCAGTGAAAGTAGGGTAGCGGGAGTCAATGAGCAGTTCTTC. This codes for CASSESRVAGVNEQFF. The rearrangement joins TRBV2 to TRBJ2-1, with 9 bases that match TRBD2. The germline V gene encodes CDR1 SNHLY and CDR2 FYNNEI. This CDR3 is built from 16 residues. V gave up 2 bases and J gave up 6 bases; unmatched junction bases: 8.

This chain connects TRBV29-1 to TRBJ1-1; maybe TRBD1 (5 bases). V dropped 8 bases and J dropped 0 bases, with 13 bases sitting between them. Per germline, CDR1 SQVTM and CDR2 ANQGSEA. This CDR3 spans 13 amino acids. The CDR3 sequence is CSSAGTMNTEAFF. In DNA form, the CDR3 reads TGCAGCTCAGCCGGGACCATGAACACTGAAGCTTTCTTT.

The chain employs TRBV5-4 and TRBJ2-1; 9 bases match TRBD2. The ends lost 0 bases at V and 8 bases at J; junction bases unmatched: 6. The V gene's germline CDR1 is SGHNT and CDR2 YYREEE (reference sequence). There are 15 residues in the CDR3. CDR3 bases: TGTGCCAGCAGCTTGGCCGGGCGGGAGGGCTATGAGCAGTTCTTC. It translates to CASSLAGREGYEQFF.

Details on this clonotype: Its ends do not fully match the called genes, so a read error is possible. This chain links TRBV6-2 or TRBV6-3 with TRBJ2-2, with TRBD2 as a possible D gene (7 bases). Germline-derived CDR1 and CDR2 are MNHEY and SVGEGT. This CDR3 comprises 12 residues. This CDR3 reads CASSYEGGDLFF. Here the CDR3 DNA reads TGTGCCAGCAGTTACGAAGGGGGGGATCTGTTTTTT.

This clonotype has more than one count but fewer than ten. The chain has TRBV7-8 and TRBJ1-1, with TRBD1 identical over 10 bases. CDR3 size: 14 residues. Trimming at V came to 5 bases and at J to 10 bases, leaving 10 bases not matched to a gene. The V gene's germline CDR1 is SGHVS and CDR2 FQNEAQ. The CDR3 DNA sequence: TGTGCCAGCAGCCCGTTTCTGACAGGGGGCCCAGCTTTCTTT. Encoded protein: CASSPFLTGGPAFF.

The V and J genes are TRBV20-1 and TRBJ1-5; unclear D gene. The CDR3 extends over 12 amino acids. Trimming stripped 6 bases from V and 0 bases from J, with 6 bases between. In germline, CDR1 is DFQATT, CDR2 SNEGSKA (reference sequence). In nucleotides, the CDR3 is TGCAGTGCAAGATATAGCAATCAGCCCCAGCATTTT. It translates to CSARYSNQPQHF.

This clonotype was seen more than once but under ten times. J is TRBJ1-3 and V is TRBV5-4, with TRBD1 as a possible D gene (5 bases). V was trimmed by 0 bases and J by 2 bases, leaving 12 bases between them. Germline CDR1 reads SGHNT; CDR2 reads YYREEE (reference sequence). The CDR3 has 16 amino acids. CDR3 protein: CASSLGDRLPGNTIYF. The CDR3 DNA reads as TGTGCCAGCAGCTTGGGGGACCGGCTCCCTGGAAACACCATATATTTT.

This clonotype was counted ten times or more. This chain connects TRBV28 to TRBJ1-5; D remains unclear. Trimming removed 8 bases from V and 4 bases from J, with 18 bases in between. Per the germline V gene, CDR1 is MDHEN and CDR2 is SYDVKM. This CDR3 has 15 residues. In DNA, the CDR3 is TGTGCCAGCCGATCGCTGATTATACGGAATCAGCCCCAGCATTTT. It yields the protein CASRSLIIRNQPQHF. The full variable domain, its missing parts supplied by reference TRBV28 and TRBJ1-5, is DVKVTQSSRYLVKRTGEKVFLECVQDMDHENMFWYRQDPGLGLRLIYFSYDVKMKEKGDIPEGYSVSREKKERFSLILESASTNQTSMYLCASRSLIIRNQPQHFGDGTRLSIL.

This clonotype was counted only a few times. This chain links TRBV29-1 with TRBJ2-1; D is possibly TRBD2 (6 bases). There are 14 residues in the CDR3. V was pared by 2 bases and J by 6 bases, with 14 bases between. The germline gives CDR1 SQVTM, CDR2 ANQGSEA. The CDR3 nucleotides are TGCAGCGTTGAAAAGCGGGTGCCCGGCAATGAGCAGTTCTTC. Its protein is CSVEKRVPGNEQFF.

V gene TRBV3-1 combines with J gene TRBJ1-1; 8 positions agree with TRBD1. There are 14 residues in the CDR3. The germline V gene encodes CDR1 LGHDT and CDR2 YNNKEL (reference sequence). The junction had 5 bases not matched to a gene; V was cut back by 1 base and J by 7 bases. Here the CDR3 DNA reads TGTGCCAGCAGCCAAGCCGGACAGGGCGGTGAAGCTTTCTTT. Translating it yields CASSQAGQGGEAFF.

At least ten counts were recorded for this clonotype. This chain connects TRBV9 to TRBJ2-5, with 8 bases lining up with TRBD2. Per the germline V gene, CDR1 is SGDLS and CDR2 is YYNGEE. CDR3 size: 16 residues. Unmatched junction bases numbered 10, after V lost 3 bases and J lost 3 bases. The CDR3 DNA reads TGTGCCAGCAGCGCTTTAGCGGGAAGGGGAGAAGAGACCCAGTACTTC. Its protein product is CASSALAGRGEETQYF.

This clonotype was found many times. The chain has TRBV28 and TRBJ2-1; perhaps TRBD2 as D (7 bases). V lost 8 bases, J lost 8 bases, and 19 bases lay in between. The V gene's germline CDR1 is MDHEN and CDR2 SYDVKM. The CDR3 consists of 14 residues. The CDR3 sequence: CASQRGGPLDEQFF. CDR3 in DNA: TGTGCCAGCCAAAGGGGGGGTCCCCTCGATGAGCAGTTCTTC.

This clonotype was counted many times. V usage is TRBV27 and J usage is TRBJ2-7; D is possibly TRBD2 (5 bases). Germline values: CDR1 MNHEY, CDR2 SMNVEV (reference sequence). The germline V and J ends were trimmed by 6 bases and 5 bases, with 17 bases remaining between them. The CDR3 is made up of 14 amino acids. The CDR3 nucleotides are TGTGCCAGCAGGAGGGCGGGTCCCGGGGACGAGCAGTACTTC. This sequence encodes CASRRAGPGDEQYF.

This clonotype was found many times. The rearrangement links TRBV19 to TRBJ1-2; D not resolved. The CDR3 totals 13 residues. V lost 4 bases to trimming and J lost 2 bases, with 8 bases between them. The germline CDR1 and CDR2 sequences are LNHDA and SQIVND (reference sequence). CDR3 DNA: TGTGCCAGTAGTAACGACGGCAACTATGGCTACACCTTC. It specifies CASSNDGNYGYTF.

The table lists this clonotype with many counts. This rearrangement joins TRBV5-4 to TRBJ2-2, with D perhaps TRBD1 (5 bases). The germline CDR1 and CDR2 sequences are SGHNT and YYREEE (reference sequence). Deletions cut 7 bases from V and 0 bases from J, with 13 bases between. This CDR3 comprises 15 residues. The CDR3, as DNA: TGTGCCAGCGCTTTGGCAGGGACGAACACCGGGGAGCTGTTTTTT. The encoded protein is CASALAGTNTGELFF. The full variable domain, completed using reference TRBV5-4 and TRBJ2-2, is ETGVTQSPTHLIKTRGQQVTLRCSSQSGHNTVSWYQQALGQGPQFIFQYYREEENGRGNFPPRFSGLQFPNYSSELNVNALELDDSALYLCASALAGTNTGELFFGEGSRLTVL.

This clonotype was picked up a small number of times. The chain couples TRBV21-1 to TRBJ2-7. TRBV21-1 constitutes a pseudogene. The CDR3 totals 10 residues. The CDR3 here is CASSTHEQYF. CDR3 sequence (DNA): TGTGCCAGCAGCACCCACGAGCAGTACTTC.